The sequence of this T cell receptor (beta chain) was determined in a study of T cells in Graves' hyperthyroidism and ophthalmopathy. This clonotype was detected only a few times. Its matching antigen is unknown. Study findings and constraints: In simple terms, a model built on 13 V-J features told ophthalmopathy apart from stable hyperthyroidism. Prediction of ophthalmopathy progression came a median 6.5 months pre-onset.

Germline V gene sequence: CDR1 LGHNA, CDR2 YNFKEQ. V lost 4 bases and J 2 bases, leaving 14 bases between the germline ends. This CDR3 contains 15 residues. Participants, patients aged 18 to 65, had newly diagnosed hyperthyroidism with a duration under 2 months. Fresh peripheral blood, 8 to 10 ml, was the source of the PBMCs. From RNA transcripts, TCR beta CDR3 regions were amplified. Researchers ran a first-round RT-PCR on the TCR CDR3 using the HTBI primer set. TCRdb reanalysed the multiplex PCR reads using MiXCR and keeps one entry per CDR3 protein. This sample has about 500,000 distinct CDR3 sequences, with over 15% found just once.

The receptor was derived from a woman aged 18 to 35 with Graves' hyperthyroidism. V and J are TRBV4-2 and TRBJ1-2, with D maybe TRBD1 (6 bases). Sequenced: blood. Here the CDR3 reads CASSRTDRTNYGYTF. CDR3 in DNA: TGTGCCAGCAGCCGCACGGACAGAACCAACTATGGCTACACCTTC.